This TCR beta chain appears in the sequencing data of a study of HIV-infected patients and healthy controls. Points from the study as a whole: HIV-infected repertoires had significantly higher mean Gini indices than controls, possibly reflecting oligoclonality. Healthy control repertoires had roughly threefold more distinct CDR3s than untreated HIV+ repertoires, and higher Shannon diversity.

The repertoire came from unfractionated whole blood and reflected all unsorted peripheral T cells. About 450 ng RNA was reverse transcribed with alpha and beta constant-region primers. Alpha and beta chain libraries were made separately by chain-specific third strand synthesis with multiplexing indices. The SP2 site served as the priming point for second strand synthesis. Each molecule carried a 12-nucleotide identifier made of two joined random hexamers added before amplification. Via MiXCR, TCRdb re-called the 5' RACE reads, giving one row per CDR3 protein. Here the sample spans 15,000 to 20,000 distinct CDR3 sequences, roughly an eighth being singletons. The sample holds many counts of this clonotype. Its specificity is unknown. V lost 8 bases and J lost 1; bases outside the gene matches: 1. The CDR3 contains 12 residues. CDR1 and CDR2 (germline): MNHEY, SVGAGI.

The TCR was taken from an adult in good health. The V gene is TRBV6-5, the J gene TRBJ1-1; TRBD1 agrees at 7 bases. Sequencing used blood. The CDR3 sequence is CASYRGNTEAFF. DNA of the CDR3: TGTGCCAGCTACAGGGGGAACACTGAAGCTTTCTTT.